The 32 T cell receptor beta chains below come from one sample, sequenced in a study of vaccination effects on CD4 cells after COVID-19. Before sequencing, viral peptide pools were used by the ViraFEST assay to expand antigen-specific CD4+ T cells. After less than 11 days in culture, the CD4+ T cells were isolated. The healthy vaccine recipients, who had no prior SARS-CoV-2 infection, showed negative nucleocapsid antibodies. No antigen has been assigned to these receptors. The data were produced by immunoSEQ multiplex PCR, yet TCRdb's version contains in-frame clones alone and is incomplete. Here the sample spans tens of thousands of clones, 70% to 85% being singletons. The sequencing here drew on CD4+ T cells from PBMCs cultured with HCoV-OC43 spike peptides, taken before COVID-19 vaccination. Subset specified: HCoV-OC43 spike overlapping peptide pool stimulation. These receptors originate from a human donor who received a COVID-19 vaccine.

The CDR3 DNA is TGTGCCAGCAGCGTACGGTACACCGGGGAGCTGTTTTTT. Translating it yields CASSVRYTGELFF. The rearrangement uses TRBV9 and TRBJ2-2; the D is unclear. Germline CDR1 SGDLS, CDR2 YYNGEE. This CDR3 is built from 13 residues. V was clipped by 1 base and J by 3 bases, with 4 bases between them.

J is TRBJ2-3 and V is TRBV27, with D perhaps TRBD1 (5 bases). This CDR3 is built from 15 residues. Trimming shortened V by 3 bases and J by 1 base, and 11 bases separated the two germline ends. Germline V gene sequence: CDR1 MNHEY, CDR2 SMNVEV (reference sequence). The CDR3 protein is CASSFKGKGTDTQYF. Written as DNA, the CDR3 is TGTGCCAGCAGTTTTAAGGGGAAGGGCACAGATACGCAGTATTTT.

V usage is TRBV3-1 (or the pseudogene TRBV3-2) and J usage is TRBJ2-7; D perhaps matches TRBD2 (6 bases). From germline, CDR1 is LGHDT and CDR2 YNNKEL (reference sequence). CDR3 length equals 15 residues. V was trimmed by 3 bases and J by 0 bases, leaving 12 bases between them. DNA of the CDR3: TGTGCCAGCAGCCACCGCGGGGCCCTCTCCTACGAGCAGTACGTC. Translation gives CASSHRGALSYEQYV.

This clone was counted once. This rearrangement joins TRBV7-6 to TRBJ1-4; D is possibly TRBD1 (5 bases). V was clipped by 1 base and J by 0 bases, with 12 bases between them. CDR1 and CDR2 (germline): SGHVS, FNYEAQ. The CDR3 runs 17 residues. CDR3 nucleotides: TGTGCCAGCAGCTTAGGCGCCTTAGGGGCAACTAATGAAAAACTGTTTTTT. Translation: CASSLGALGATNEKLFF.

The gene calls are TRBV20-1 and TRBJ2-3; D remains unclear. V lost 2 bases to trimming and J lost 4 bases, with 4 bases between them. The CDR3 consists of 11 residues. Per germline, CDR1 DFQATT and CDR2 SNEGSKA (reference sequence). The CDR3 protein is CSARISDTQYF. CDR3 sequence (DNA): TGCAGTGCTAGAATTTCAGATACGCAGTATTTT.

The CDR3 nucleotides read TGTGCCACCAGGAAGTCAGAAGCGAACACCGGGGAGCTGTTTTTT. It is translated as CATRKSEANTGELFF. The genes are TRBV3-1 (or the pseudogene TRBV3-2) and TRBJ2-2; no clear D. From germline, CDR1 is LGHDT and CDR2 YNNKEL (reference sequence). The CDR3 spans 15 residues. Trimming cost V 10 bases and J 0 bases, with 15 bases left between them.

This clone turned up a few times. The chain is built from TRBV5-4 and TRBJ1-1; weak D call: TRBD1 (5 bases). V lost 4 bases, J lost 0 bases, and 7 bases lay in between. Looked up from germline, CDR1 is SGHNT and CDR2 is YYREEE (reference sequence). CDR3 length: 13 amino acids. CDR3: CASSRDLNTEAFF. The CDR3 DNA is TGTGCCAGCAGCCGGGACCTGAACACTGAAGCTTTCTTT.

The V call is TRBV19, the J call TRBJ2-1; tentatively, D is TRBD2 (5 bases). The CDR3 has 14 amino acids. V was shortened by 5 bases and J by 0 bases, with 8 bases between the two germline ends. Per germline, CDR1 LNHDA and CDR2 SQIVND (reference sequence). In DNA form, the CDR3 reads TGTGCCAGTAGTTCGACTACCTCCTACAATGAGCAGTTCTTC. Translation: CASSSTTSYNEQFF.

This chain uses TRBV3-1 (or the pseudogene TRBV3-2) with TRBJ1-4, with TRBD1 as a possible D gene (5 bases). Germline CDR1 is LGHDT and CDR2 is YNNKEL (reference sequence). CDR3 length: 14 residues. The V end was cut by 4 bases, the J end by 8 bases, with 14 bases between. The CDR3 DNA reads as TGTGCCAGCAGCCTGGGACTGGTGGGAGAAAAACTGTTTTTT. The encoded protein is CASSLGLVGEKLFF.

This rearrangement joins TRBV27 to TRBJ2-3, with unresolved D. The germline CDR1 and CDR2 sequences are MNHEY and SMNVEV (reference sequence). V gave up 1 base and J gave up 5 bases, with 16 bases separating them. The CDR3 runs 16 residues. CDR3 residues: CASSLWPRRVGDTQYF. CDR3 in DNA: TGTGCCAGCAGTTTATGGCCCAGACGTGTGGGAGATACGCAGTATTTT.

In DNA, the CDR3 is TGTGCCAGCAGCTTAAGCCACTATTCCCCCTACGAGCAGTACGTC. This codes for CASSLSHYSPYEQYV. The chain is built from TRBV7-2 and TRBJ2-7; D gene ambiguous. From germline, CDR1 is SGHTA and CDR2 FQGNSA. V was cut by 2 bases and J by 2 bases, with 13 bases left in between. This CDR3 is 15 amino acids long.

The chain has TRBV10-3 and TRBJ2-1; D not resolved. The CDR3 runs to 14 residues. Germline CDR1 reads ENHRY; CDR2 reads SYGVKD. V was clipped by 4 bases and J by 3 bases, with 10 bases between them. The CDR3 here is CAISGMTGYNEQFF. DNA for the CDR3: TGTGCCATCAGTGGTATGACGGGCTACAATGAGCAGTTCTTC.

The chain has TRBV7-9 and TRBJ1-2; D is possibly TRBD1 (5 bases). V gave up 9 bases and J gave up 1 base, with 12 bases separating them. This CDR3 has 13 amino acids. CDR1 and CDR2 (germline): SEHNR, FQNEAQ (reference sequence). DNA for the CDR3: TGTGCCAGGGGAGGGGTTTTTAACTATGGCTACACCTTC. This codes for CARGGVFNYGYTF.

This clone has more than one count but fewer than ten. The chain is built from TRBV7-8 and TRBJ1-2; a possible D gene is TRBD1 (5 bases). The CDR3 sequence is 17 residues long. The germline V gene encodes CDR1 SGHVS and CDR2 FQNEAQ. The V and J ends lost 0 bases and 4 bases respectively, with 18 bases between them. In DNA form, the CDR3 reads TGTGCCAGCAGCTTAGCGCGTCTCAGGGCAGGCGTCTATGGCTACACCTTC. This codes for CASSLARLRAGVYGYTF.

The genes are TRBV5-1 and TRBJ2-2; tentatively, D is TRBD1 (6 bases). Trimming took off 1 base at V and 4 bases at J, with 17 bases between the two ends. This CDR3 has 17 residues. The germline CDR1 and CDR2 sequences are SGHRS and YFSETQ. The CDR3 loop is CASSLKTGNQVTGELFF. In DNA, the CDR3 is TGCGCCAGCAGCTTGAAAACAGGGAATCAGGTCACCGGGGAGCTGTTTTTT.

Only a few counts were recorded for this clone. This chain joins TRBV18 and TRBJ2-2; D is perhaps TRBD1 (6 bases). The V gene lost 5 bases and the J gene lost 1 base, with 11 bases spanning the gap. This CDR3 has 15 amino acids. Germline V CDR1 and CDR2: KGHSH, LQKENI. The DNA for the CDR3 is TGTGCCAGCTCAATCCTACAGGGGAACACCGGGGAGCTGTTTTTT. Translated, it gives CASSILQGNTGELFF.

This chain connects TRBV30 to TRBJ2-3; D not certain. This CDR3 is 13 amino acids long. V lost 7 bases, J lost 5 bases, and 16 bases lay in between. Germline CDR1 is GTSNPN and CDR2 is SVGIG (reference sequence). This chain's CDR3 is CASTTNEGDTQYF. Here the CDR3 DNA reads TGTGCCTCTACGACAAACGAAGGAGATACGCAGTATTTT.

The gene calls are TRBV5-8 and TRBJ2-1, with D perhaps matching TRBD1 (5 bases). The germline V gene has CDR1 SGHTS and CDR2 YDEGEE. There are 14 residues in the CDR3. Trimming cost V 3 bases and J 0 bases, with 7 bases left between them. The CDR3 loop is CASSSGFSYNEQFF. In nucleotides, the CDR3 is TGTGCCAGCAGCTCAGGGTTCTCCTACAATGAGCAGTTCTTC.

This chain links TRBV2 with TRBJ1-5; possible D gene TRBD1, 5 bases. Germline assignment: CDR1 SNHLY and CDR2 FYNNEI. The CDR3 covers 16 residues. Trimming pared 2 bases from V and 2 bases from J, leaving 13 bases between. CDR3 residues: CASSESRVGGNQPQHF. CDR3 bases: TGTGCCAGCAGTGAATCCAGGGTGGGAGGCAATCAGCCCCAGCATTTT.

The V gene is TRBV7-9, the J gene TRBJ2-1, with 9 bases fitting TRBD1. V lost 5 bases and J lost 5; bases outside the gene matches: 7. The CDR3 has 15 amino acids. CDR1 and CDR2 from the germline V gene are SEHNR and FQNEAQ (reference sequence). CDR3 coding DNA: TGTGCCAGCAGCCCAGGGACAGGGAGCCACAATGAGCAGTTCTTC. This gives the protein CASSPGTGSHNEQFF.

This clone was observed a few times. The chain uses TRBV5-5 and TRBJ1-1; D uncertain. This CDR3 region has 13 residues. Germline assignment: CDR1 SGHKS and CDR2 YYEKEE (reference sequence). V gave up 2 bases and J gave up 1 base, with 6 bases separating them. The CDR3, as DNA: TGTGCCAGCAGCTTCGATCGGAACACTGAAGCTTTCTTT. Translating it yields CASSFDRNTEAFF.

The J gene is TRBJ2-2, the V gene TRBV19; D is uncertain. The CDR3 totals 13 residues. CDR1 is LNHDA and CDR2 is SQIVND in the germline V gene (reference sequence). V was shortened by 6 bases and J by 6 bases, with 11 bases between the two germline ends. The CDR3 here is CASSPRAPGELFF. Here the CDR3 DNA reads TGTGCCAGTAGCCCCCGGGCCCCCGGGGAGCTGTTTTTT.

The chain couples TRBV19 to TRBJ2-5; possibly TRBD1 for D (6 bases). CDR1 is LNHDA and CDR2 is SQIVND in the germline V gene (reference sequence). Trimming pared 2 bases from V and 0 bases from J, leaving 10 bases between. The CDR3 extends over 15 amino acids. Here the CDR3 DNA reads TGTGCCAGTAGTATACGTTGGGACAACCAAGAGACCCAGTACTTC. Translating gives CASSIRWDNQETQYF.

This clone was detected a few times. CDR3 coding DNA: TGTGCCAGCAGCTTAGCGCGGGGACAGAACACTGAAGCTTTCTTT. Translated, it gives CASSLARGQNTEAFF. The chain employs TRBV7-2 and TRBJ1-1, with TRBD1 as a possible D gene (6 bases). The CDR3 sequence is 15 residues long. V was cut by 0 bases and J by 1 base, with 9 bases left in between. Per germline, CDR1 SGHTA and CDR2 FQGNSA.

This clone was observed a few times. V is TRBV6-6 and J is TRBJ1-2; D is undetermined. The CDR3 extends over 15 amino acids. Between the trimmed V and J ends, which lost 2 bases and 0 bases, there was a span of 10 bases. In germline, CDR1 is MNHNY, CDR2 SVGAGI (reference sequence). CDR3 coding DNA: TGTGCCAGCAGTTACAAACAGCCAGCTAACTATGGCTACACCTTC. Translated: CASSYKQPANYGYTF.

V is TRBV5-8 and J is TRBJ2-7; 9 bases are a match to TRBD1. From germline, CDR1 is SGHTS and CDR2 YDEGEE. V trimming: 2 bases; J trimming: 3 bases; junction bases outside the gene matches: 9. This CDR3 comprises 16 residues. The CDR3 bases are TGTGCCAGCAGCTTTCAAACGGGGACAGGGTACTACGAGCAGTACGTC. Amino acid sequence: CASSFQTGTGYYEQYV.

The chain recombines TRBV4-2 with TRBJ2-2; no clear D gene. V lost 0 bases to trimming and J lost 7 bases, with 12 bases between them. The CDR3 spans 15 residues. The germline CDR1 and CDR2 sequences are LGHNA and YNFKEQ. The CDR3: CASSQDGKAHGELFF. The CDR3 DNA is TGTGCCAGCAGCCAAGATGGAAAGGCCCACGGGGAGCTGTTTTTT.

The rearrangement uses TRBV20-1 and TRBJ2-3; D is uncertain. The germline V gene encodes CDR1 DFQATT and CDR2 SNEGSKA (reference sequence). V lost 3 bases and J lost 6, with 4 bases in between. The CDR3 contains 10 residues. In DNA form, the CDR3 reads TGCAGTGCTAGTACTGATACGCAGTATTTT. Residues: CSASTDTQYF.

The J gene is TRBJ2-1, the V gene TRBV24-1; D perhaps matches TRBD2 (5 bases). This CDR3 contains 17 residues. The germline V gene encodes CDR1 KGHDR and CDR2 SFDVKD. Trimming removed 4 bases from V and 2 bases from J, with 17 bases in between. DNA for the CDR3: TGTGCCACCAGTGACGCCCCGGGGTGGGGAGCCTACAATGAGCAGTTCTTC. Translated: CATSDAPGWGAYNEQFF.

The chain uses TRBV6-5 and TRBJ2-7; D might be TRBD1 (5 bases). There are 14 residues in the CDR3. V lost 2 bases to trimming and J lost 6 bases, with 14 bases between them. Germline CDR1 is MNHEY and CDR2 is SVGAGI. The CDR3 loop reads CASSYNIGASEQYV. In nucleotides, the CDR3 is TGTGCCAGCAGTTACAATATTGGGGCTAGCGAGCAGTACGTC.

This chain connects TRBV7-2 to TRBJ2-7, with 10 bases fitting TRBD1. Germline V gives CDR1 SGHTA, CDR2 FQGNSA. CDR3 length: 15 amino acids. J gave up 3 bases and V 5 bases, and 7 bases lay outside the gene matches. In nucleotides, the CDR3 is TGTGCCAGCAGCAGCGACGGGACAGGGGTCTACGAGCAGTACGTC. It is translated as CASSSDGTGVYEQYV.

The chain employs TRBV4-1 and TRBJ1-2; D is possibly TRBD1 (5 bases). Trimming took 3 bases from V and 4 from J, leaving 15 bases between them. Germline V gene sequence: CDR1 MGHRA, CDR2 YSYEKL. The CDR3 extends over 15 amino acids. This CDR3 is CASSQRAGTLYGYTF. The CDR3, as DNA: TGCGCCAGCAGCCAGAGGGCAGGGACTCTCTATGGCTACACCTTC.